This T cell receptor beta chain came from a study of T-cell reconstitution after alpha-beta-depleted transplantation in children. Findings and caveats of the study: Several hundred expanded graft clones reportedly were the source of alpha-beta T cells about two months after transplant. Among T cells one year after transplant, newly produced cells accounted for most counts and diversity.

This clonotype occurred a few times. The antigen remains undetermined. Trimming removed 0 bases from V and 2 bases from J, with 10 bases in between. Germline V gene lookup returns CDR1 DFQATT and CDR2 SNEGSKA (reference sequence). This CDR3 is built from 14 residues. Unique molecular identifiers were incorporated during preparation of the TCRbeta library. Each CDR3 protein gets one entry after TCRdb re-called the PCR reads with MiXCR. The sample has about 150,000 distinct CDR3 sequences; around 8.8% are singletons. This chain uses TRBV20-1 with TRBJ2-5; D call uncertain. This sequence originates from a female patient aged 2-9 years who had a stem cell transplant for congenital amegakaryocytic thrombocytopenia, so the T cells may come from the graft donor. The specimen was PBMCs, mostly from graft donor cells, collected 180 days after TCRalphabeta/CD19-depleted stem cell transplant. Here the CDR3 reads CSARDRQFQETQYF. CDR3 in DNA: TGCAGTGCTAGAGATAGGCAGTTTCAAGAGACCCAGTACTTC.